The source of this TCR beta chain is a study of shared T cell receptors in the human thymus (dated by TCRdb to the early 2020s). Some background on the complete study: The study examined how self-reactive, shared T-cell receptor alpha chains are generated in the human thymus.

Points on this clone: It lacks a known antigen. Per-nucleotide qualities are absent, and no much larger clonotype sits a single base away.

Libraries came from the immunoSEQ multiplex PCR assay. The immuneACCESS repertoire file appears here via TCRdb, limited to in-frame rearrangements. These files lack a portion of the clones; in checked studies, under half of the deficit traces to unresolved V genes, and the cause of the others is not known. Counted in this sample were under 450,000 clones; approximately 95% of them appeared once. The ten biggest clones cover 0.015% to 0.025% of the sample. For CDR1 and CDR2, the germline V gene (reference sequence) lists GTSNPN and SVGIG. The CDR3 contains 16 residues, cysteine and phenylalanine counted. Of all the DNA, just the CDR3 is kept, 48 bases in frame from base 1. Trimming accounts for 4 bases at V and 0 bases at J, while the number of junction bases matched to no gene is 7.

The sequencing sample was made of thymocytes. The chain is made from TRBV30 and TRBJ2-1; a stretch of 9 junction bases matches TRBD2. The TCR originated in a human donor. The CDR3 in this case is CAWIGSGRVSYNEQFF. The DNA sequence is TGTGCCTGGATAGGTAGCGGGAGAGTCTCCTACAATGAGCAGTTCTTC.